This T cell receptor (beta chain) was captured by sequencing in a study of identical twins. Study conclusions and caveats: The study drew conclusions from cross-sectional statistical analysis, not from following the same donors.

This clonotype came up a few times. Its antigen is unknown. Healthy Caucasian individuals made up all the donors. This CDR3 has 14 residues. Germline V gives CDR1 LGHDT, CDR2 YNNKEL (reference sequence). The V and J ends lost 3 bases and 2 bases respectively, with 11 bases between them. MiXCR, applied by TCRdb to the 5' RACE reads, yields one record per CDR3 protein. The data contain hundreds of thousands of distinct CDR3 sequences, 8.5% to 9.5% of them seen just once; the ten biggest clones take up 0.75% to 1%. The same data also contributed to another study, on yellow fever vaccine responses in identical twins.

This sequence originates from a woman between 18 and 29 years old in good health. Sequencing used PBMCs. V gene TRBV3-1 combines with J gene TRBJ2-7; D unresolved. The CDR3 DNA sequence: TGTGCCAGCAGCCAGGTTTTGGAGACCTACGAGCAGTACTTC. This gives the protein CASSQVLETYEQYF.